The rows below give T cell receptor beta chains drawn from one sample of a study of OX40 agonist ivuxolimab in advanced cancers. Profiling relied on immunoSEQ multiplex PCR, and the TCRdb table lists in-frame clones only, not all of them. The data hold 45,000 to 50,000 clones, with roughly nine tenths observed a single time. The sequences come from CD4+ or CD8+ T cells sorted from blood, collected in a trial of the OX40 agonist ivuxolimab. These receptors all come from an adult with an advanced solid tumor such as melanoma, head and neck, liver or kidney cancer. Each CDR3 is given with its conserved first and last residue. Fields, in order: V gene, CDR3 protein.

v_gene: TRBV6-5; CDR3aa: CASTNSYEQYF
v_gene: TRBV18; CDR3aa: CASSPPTSLDTDTQYF
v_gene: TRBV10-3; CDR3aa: CAIRTGDGEAFF
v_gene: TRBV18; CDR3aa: CASSPFTPQANEKLFF
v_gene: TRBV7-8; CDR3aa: CASSSSASGETQYF
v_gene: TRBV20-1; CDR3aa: CSALRETQYF
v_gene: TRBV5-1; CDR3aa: CASSLQGEGTEAFF
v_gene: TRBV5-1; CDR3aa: CASSPSGRASYEQFF
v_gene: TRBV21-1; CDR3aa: CASRHYNSGDPGGGELFF
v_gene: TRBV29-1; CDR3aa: CSVFSLSSGANVLTF
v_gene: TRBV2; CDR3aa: CASRNSGENTEAFF
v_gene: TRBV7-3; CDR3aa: CASSLIPSPNEQFF
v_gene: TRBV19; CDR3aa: CASNRRSYEQYF
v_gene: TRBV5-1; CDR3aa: CASSPPQGYEQYF
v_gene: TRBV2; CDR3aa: CASSSGGGRDEQYF
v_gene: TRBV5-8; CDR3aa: CASSAVGGTKNIQYF
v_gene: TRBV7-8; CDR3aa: CASSRQGLHYGYTF
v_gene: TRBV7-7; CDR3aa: CASSLAGTQETQYF
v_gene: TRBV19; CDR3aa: CASSRKLAGGLWTQYF
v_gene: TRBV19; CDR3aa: CASSIVPGFLTSSYEQYF
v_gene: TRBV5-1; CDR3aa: CASRHASLAYEQYF
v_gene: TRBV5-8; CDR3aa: CATGGGPSSYNEQFF
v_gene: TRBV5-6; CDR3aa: CASSSYNEQFF
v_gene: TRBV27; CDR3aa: CASSQNRGPGPGNTIYF
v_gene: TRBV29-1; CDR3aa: CSVGAGGARETQYF
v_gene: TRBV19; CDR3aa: CASRLAGGPDTQYF
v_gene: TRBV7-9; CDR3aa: CASTPSDGLSTDTQYF
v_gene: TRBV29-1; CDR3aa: CSVLGLAGVGDYEQYF
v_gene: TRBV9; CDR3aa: CASSVAGGPPADEQFF
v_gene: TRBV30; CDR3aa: CAWSTSGNTIYF
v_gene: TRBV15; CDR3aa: CATSRPRPGGEQYF
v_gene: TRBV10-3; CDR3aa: CAISDPRQGLGYGYTF
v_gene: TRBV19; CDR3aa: CASSILAGETDTQYF
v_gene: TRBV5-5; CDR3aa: CASRPPPGLGYTF
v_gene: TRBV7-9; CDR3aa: CASSLQGAKGELFF
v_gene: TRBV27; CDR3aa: CASSLVTGNTEAFF
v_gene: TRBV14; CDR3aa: CASSQEGWYEQYF
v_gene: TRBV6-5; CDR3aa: CASSPGLNNEQFF
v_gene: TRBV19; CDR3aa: CASREEAGTEAFF
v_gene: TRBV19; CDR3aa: CASSIDVAGYYGYTF
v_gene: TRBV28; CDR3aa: CASKDGYTEAFF
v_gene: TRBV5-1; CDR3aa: CASSLLFSGGGYNEQFF
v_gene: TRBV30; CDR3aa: CAWSPLGDTQYF
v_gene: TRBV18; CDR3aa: CASSLGQDNYGYTF
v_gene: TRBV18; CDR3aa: CASSPLTGEQYF
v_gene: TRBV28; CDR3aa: CASSSRTDTQYF
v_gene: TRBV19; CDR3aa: CASSEPRELNTEAFF
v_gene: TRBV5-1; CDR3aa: CASSLGGGETQYF
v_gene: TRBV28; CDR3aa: CASTNRGLFSVGGYTF
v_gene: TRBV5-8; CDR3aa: CASSFYRGDSNQPQHF
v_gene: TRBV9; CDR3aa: CASSVEGYNEQFF
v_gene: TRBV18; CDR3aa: CASGTPTTHQETQYF
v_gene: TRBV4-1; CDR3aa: CASSLRETLNTEAFF
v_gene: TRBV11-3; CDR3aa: CASSFGGSSGNTIYF
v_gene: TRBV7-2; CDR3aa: CASSLGYSAGANVLTF
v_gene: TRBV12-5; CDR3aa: CASGLVPSGRPDTQYF